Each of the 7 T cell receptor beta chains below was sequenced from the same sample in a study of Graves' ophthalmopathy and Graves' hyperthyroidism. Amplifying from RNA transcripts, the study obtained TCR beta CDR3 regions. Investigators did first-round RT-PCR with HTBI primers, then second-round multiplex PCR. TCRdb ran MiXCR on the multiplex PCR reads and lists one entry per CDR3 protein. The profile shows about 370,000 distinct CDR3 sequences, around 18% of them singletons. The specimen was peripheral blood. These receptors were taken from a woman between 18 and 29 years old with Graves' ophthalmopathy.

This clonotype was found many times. The CDR3 loop is CASSQGVRIMNTEAFF. The CDR3 bases are TGCGCCAGCAGCCAAGGGGTCAGAATCATGAACACTGAAGCTTTCTTT. The J gene is TRBJ1-1, the V gene TRBV4-3, with unresolved D. V lost 1 base to trimming and J lost 0 bases, with 12 bases between them. This CDR3 region has 16 residues. CDR1 and CDR2 from the germline V gene are LGHNA and YSLEER.

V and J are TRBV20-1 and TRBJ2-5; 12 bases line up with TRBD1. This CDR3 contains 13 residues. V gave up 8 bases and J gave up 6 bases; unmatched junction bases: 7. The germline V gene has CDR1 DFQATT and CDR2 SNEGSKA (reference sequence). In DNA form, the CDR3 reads TGCAGTTCGGGACAGGGGGCGACTCAGACCCAGTACTTC. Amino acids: CSSGQGATQTQYF.

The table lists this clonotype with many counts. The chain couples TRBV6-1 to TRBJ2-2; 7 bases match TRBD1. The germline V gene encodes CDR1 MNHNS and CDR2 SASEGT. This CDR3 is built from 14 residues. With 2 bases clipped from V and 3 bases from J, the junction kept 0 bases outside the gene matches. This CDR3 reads CASSEQGDTGELFF. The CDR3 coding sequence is TGTGCCAGCAGTGAACAGGGGGACACCGGGGAGCTGTTTTTT.

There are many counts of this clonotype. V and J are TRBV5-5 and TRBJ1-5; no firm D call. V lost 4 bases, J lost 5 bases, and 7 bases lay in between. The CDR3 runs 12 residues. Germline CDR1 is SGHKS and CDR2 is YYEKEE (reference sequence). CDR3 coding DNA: TGTGCCAGCAGCATGTACGATCAGCCCCAGCATTTT. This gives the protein CASSMYDQPQHF.

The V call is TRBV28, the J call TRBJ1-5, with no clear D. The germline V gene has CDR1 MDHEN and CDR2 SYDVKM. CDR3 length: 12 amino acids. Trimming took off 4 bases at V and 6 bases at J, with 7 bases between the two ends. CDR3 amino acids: CASSWAGQPQHF. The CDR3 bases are TGTGCCAGCAGTTGGGCAGGTCAGCCCCAGCATTTT.

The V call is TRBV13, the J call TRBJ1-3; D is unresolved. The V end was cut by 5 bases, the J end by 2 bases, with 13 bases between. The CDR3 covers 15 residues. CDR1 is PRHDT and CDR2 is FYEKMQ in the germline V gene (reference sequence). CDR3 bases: TGTGCCAGCAGCCCGGCAGGAAGGGCTGGAAACACCATATATTTT. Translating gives CASSPAGRAGNTIYF.

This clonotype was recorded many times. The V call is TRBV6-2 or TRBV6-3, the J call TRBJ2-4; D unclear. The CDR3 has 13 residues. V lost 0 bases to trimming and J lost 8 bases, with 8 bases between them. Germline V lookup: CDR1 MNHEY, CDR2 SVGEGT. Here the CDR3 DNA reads TGTGCCAGCAGTTACTCGCCCTGGCACATTCAGTACTTC. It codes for CASSYSPWHIQYF.